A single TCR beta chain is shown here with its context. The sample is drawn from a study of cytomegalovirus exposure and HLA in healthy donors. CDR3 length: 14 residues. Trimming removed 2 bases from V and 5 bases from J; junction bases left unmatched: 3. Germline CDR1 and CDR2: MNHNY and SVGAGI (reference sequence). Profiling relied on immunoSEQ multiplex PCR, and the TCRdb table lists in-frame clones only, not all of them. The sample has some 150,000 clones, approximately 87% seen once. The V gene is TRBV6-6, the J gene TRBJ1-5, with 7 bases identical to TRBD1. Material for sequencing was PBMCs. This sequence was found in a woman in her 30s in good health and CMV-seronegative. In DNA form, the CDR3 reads TGTGCCAGCAGTTACCGGGACAGAGATCAGCCCCAGCATTTT. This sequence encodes CASSYRDRDQPQHF.